Presented here are 28 T cell receptor beta chains from one specimen sequenced in a study of spatial heterogeneity in lung cancer. TCRdb recomputed calls from the 5' RACE reads with MiXCR, one row per CDR3 protein. The repertoire has roughly 32,000 distinct CDR3 sequences, 10% of them found once; the top ten carry 28%. This sample's time point: blood at routine non-recurrence follow-up after resection. The sequenced sample was PBMCs, obtained at follow-up. The source of these receptors is a female donor with early-stage non-small cell lung cancer.

By share, this clonotype counts as medium-sized. The chain carries TRBV24-1 and TRBJ2-4, with D maybe TRBD2 (5 bases). CDR3 size: 17 residues. Trimming took 9 bases from V and 5 from J, leaving 25 bases between them. The V gene's germline CDR1 is KGHDR and CDR2 SFDVKD. The CDR3 DNA follows: TGTGCCACCCGGAAAGCCGAGGGCCGAACAACCGAAAACATTCAGTACTTC. This sequence encodes CATRKAEGRTTENIQYF.

This clonotype showed up many times. The V and J genes are TRBV28 and TRBJ1-3; the D gene is possibly TRBD1 (6 bases). Germline V gene sequence: CDR1 MDHEN, CDR2 SYDVKM. The CDR3 covers 16 residues. V gave up 3 bases and J gave up 0 bases, with 12 bases separating them. This CDR3 reads CASSFGQSTSGNTIYF. DNA for the CDR3: TGTGCCAGCAGTTTTGGACAGAGTACCTCTGGAAACACCATATATTTT.

This clonotype was detected many times. This rearrangement joins TRBV5-6 to TRBJ2-5; D not resolved. Germline assignment: CDR1 SGHDT and CDR2 YYEEEE. Trimming removed 2 bases at V and 3 bases at J, with 8 bases between. The CDR3 is 13 amino acids. CDR3 coding DNA: TGTGCCAGCAGCTTCGACCAAGAAGAGACCCAGTACTTC. It translates to CASSFDQEETQYF.

This clonotype was counted many times. CDR3 in DNA: TGTGCCAGCTCACGAAGAGGTAGCGGAACCTACGAGCAGTACTTC. It is translated as CASSRRGSGTYEQYF. The rearrangement links TRBV18 to TRBJ2-7; a weak D match, TRBD2 (6 bases). In germline, CDR1 is KGHSH, CDR2 LQKENI. The ends were cut back, 4 bases at V and 2 bases at J, with 15 bases in the middle. This CDR3 spans 15 amino acids.

This CDR3 reads CASSRGIYEQYF. The CDR3 bases are TGTGCCAGCAGCCGAGGGATTTACGAGCAGTACTTC. The chain combines TRBV13 with TRBJ2-7, with a tentative D call TRBD2 (5 bases). Per germline, CDR1 PRHDT and CDR2 FYEKMQ (reference sequence). Trimming pared 5 bases from V and 4 bases from J, leaving 9 bases between. The CDR3 has 12 residues. Full variable domain (remainder filled in from reference TRBV13 and TRBJ2-7): AAGVIQSPRHLIKEKRETATLKCYPIPRHDTVYWYQQGPGQDPQFLISFYEKMQSDKGSIPDRFSAQQFSDYHSELNMSSLELGDSALYFCASSRGIYEQYFGPGTRLTVT.

J is TRBJ1-1 and V is TRBV2, with TRBD1 as a possible D gene (5 bases). Germline lookup yields CDR1 SNHLY and CDR2 FYNNEI. This CDR3 has 11 residues. With 7 bases removed from V and 6 bases from J, the gap between germline ends came to 9 bases. This CDR3 is CASNQGAEAFF. The DNA of the CDR3 is TGTGCCAGCAACCAAGGGGCTGAAGCTTTCTTT.

This clonotype came up many times. The V gene is TRBV7-2, the J gene TRBJ1-2; D gene ambiguous. Germline V CDR1 and CDR2: SGHTA, FQGNSA. The V end lost 4 bases, the J end lost 6 bases, and 15 bases lay between the germline ends. The CDR3 totals 14 residues. The CDR3, as DNA: TGTGCCAGCAGCTCCGGAACCGGCATTGATGGCTACACCTTC. Its protein is CASSSGTGIDGYTF.

In this sample, this clonotype turned up a few times. The gene calls are TRBV7-2 and TRBJ2-3; D call uncertain. Deletions cut 2 bases from V and 1 base from J, with 7 bases between. The CDR3 runs to 14 residues. Germline V gene data show CDR1 as SGHTA and CDR2 as FQGNSA. The DNA for the CDR3 is TGTGCCAGCAGCTTAAAGTCCGGCACAGATACGCAGTATTTT. Translation: CASSLKSGTDTQYF.

This clonotype was counted at least ten times. The chain recombines TRBV20-1 with TRBJ1-1; 8 nucleotides align to TRBD1. There are 14 residues in the CDR3. Unmatched junction bases numbered 5, after V lost 1 base and J lost 4 bases. Germline values: CDR1 DFQATT, CDR2 SNEGSKA (reference sequence). The CDR3 DNA follows: TGCAGTGCTAGAGCCATTGACAGGGGCACTGAAGCTTTCTTT. Amino acids: CSARAIDRGTEAFF.

At least ten counts were recorded for this clonotype. This chain connects TRBV28 to TRBJ2-4; tentative D call: TRBD2 (7 bases). Germline CDR1 and CDR2: MDHEN and SYDVKM. The germline V and J ends were trimmed by 5 bases and 2 bases, with 13 bases remaining between them. The CDR3 totals 15 residues. CDR3 protein: CASSQGGGSKNIQYF. The CDR3, as DNA: TGTGCCAGCAGTCAGGGAGGGGGATCCAAAAACATTCAGTACTTC.

This clonotype turned up a few times. This rearrangement joins TRBV7-9 to TRBJ2-5; possibly TRBD2 for D (6 bases). This CDR3 region has 15 residues. The V end was cut by 5 bases, the J end by 4 bases, with 17 bases between. Germline V gives CDR1 SEHNR, CDR2 FQNEAQ (reference sequence). The CDR3 nucleotides read TGTGCCAGCAGCCCCAAGACTAGACTTGGAGAGACCCAGTACTTC. Protein product: CASSPKTRLGETQYF.

This clonotype was seen repeatedly, ten times or more. This chain links TRBV5-4 with TRBJ2-1; 10 nucleotides line up with TRBD2. The CDR3 has 17 amino acids. J gave up 3 bases and V 4 bases, and 10 bases lay outside the gene matches. Germline V gene data show CDR1 as SGHNT and CDR2 as YYREEE (reference sequence). CDR3 in amino acids: CASSPGASGGLYNEQFF. CDR3 sequence (DNA): TGTGCCAGCAGCCCGGGGGCTAGCGGGGGACTCTACAATGAGCAGTTCTTC.

This clonotype was counted only a few times. The chain recombines TRBV20-1 with TRBJ2-1, with D possibly called TRBD1 or TRBD2 (5 bases each). The CDR3 runs to 12 residues. Trimming left V 6 bases short and J 8 bases short, with 14 bases between. CDR1 and CDR2 (germline): DFQATT, SNEGSKA (reference sequence). As DNA, the CDR3 is TGCAGTGCGGGGGTGGGTGGAGATGAGCAGTTCTTC. Its translation: CSAGVGGDEQFF.

This clonotype was detected only a few times. The CDR3 here is CASSLWDRVDEQYF. The CDR3 coding sequence is TGTGCCAGCAGTTTGTGGGACAGGGTCGACGAGCAGTACTTC. V and J are TRBV27 and TRBJ2-7; TRBD1 matches at 9 bases. With V trimmed by 3 bases and J by 5 bases, 5 bases remained unmatched. The germline CDR1 and CDR2 sequences are MNHEY and SMNVEV (reference sequence). This CDR3 is 14 amino acids long.

This clonotype was found a few times. V gene TRBV9 combines with J gene TRBJ2-5; TRBD2 agrees at 13 bases. Looked up from germline, CDR1 is SGDLS and CDR2 is YYNGEE. The CDR3 runs 15 residues. The V gene end was trimmed by 4 bases and the J gene end by 4 bases; junction bases not matched to a gene: 4. Here the CDR3 DNA reads TGTGCCAGCAGCCCGCGGACTAGCGGGGGAGAGACCCAGTACTTC. This gives the protein CASSPRTSGGETQYF.

This chain connects TRBV2 to TRBJ2-1, with a possible D match to TRBD1 (6 bases). The CDR3 covers 16 residues. Trimming took 3 bases from V and 5 from J, leaving 17 bases between them. Germline V lookup: CDR1 SNHLY, CDR2 FYNNEI. This chain's CDR3 is CASSEYRAGVNNEQFF. The CDR3 nucleotides read TGTGCCAGCAGTGAGTACAGGGCAGGGGTAAACAATGAGCAGTTCTTC.

This clonotype was detected many times. The chain employs TRBV7-9 and TRBJ1-1; D remains ambiguous. Trimming left V 4 bases short and J 2 bases short, with 20 bases between. The CDR3 extends over 17 amino acids. The germline V gene encodes CDR1 SEHNR and CDR2 FQNEAQ (reference sequence). The CDR3, as DNA: TGTGCCAGCAGCTCAGGTTCCGCGACTGTCCAAAACACTGAAGCTTTCTTT. Translating it yields CASSSGSATVQNTEAFF.

The rearrangement joins TRBV7-2 to TRBJ2-7; either TRBD1 or TRBD2 may fit D (6 bases each). The CDR3 runs to 13 residues. The V end was cut by 6 bases, the J end by 4 bases, with 13 bases between. Looked up from germline, CDR1 is SGHTA and CDR2 is FQGNSA. Here the CDR3 DNA reads TGTGCCAGCAGTACAGGAGGGGGGTACGAGCAGTACTTC. Amino acid sequence: CASSTGGGYEQYF.

The chain employs TRBV20-1 and TRBJ2-7; TRBD1 is a possible D gene (5 bases). V gave up 3 bases and J gave up 2 bases, with 14 bases separating them. Germline V gene sequence: CDR1 DFQATT, CDR2 SNEGSKA (reference sequence). The CDR3 covers 14 residues. The chain's CDR3 is CSASGRVRTYEQYF. The CDR3 DNA reads as TGCAGTGCTAGTGGCAGGGTCAGGACCTACGAGCAGTACTTC.

The chain links TRBV7-8 to TRBJ1-1; D is unresolved. Germline-derived CDR1 and CDR2 are SGHVS and FQNEAQ. V lost 5 bases to trimming and J lost 5 bases, with 18 bases between them. CDR3 size: 15 residues. The CDR3 is CASSGDRLRRTEAFF. The CDR3, as DNA: TGTGCCAGCAGCGGAGACCGTTTGAGGAGGACTGAAGCTTTCTTT.

The table lists this clonotype with many counts. This chain joins TRBV28 and TRBJ1-1; D unresolved. V was trimmed by 1 base and J by 4 bases, leaving 10 bases between them. Germline CDR1 is MDHEN and CDR2 is SYDVKM. The CDR3 runs to 14 residues. For the CDR3, the DNA is TGTGCCAGCAGTTTATTGGGCGTCAGCACTGAAGCTTTCTTT. It encodes CASSLLGVSTEAFF.

The sample holds many counts of this clonotype. The chain employs TRBV19 and TRBJ2-7; 11 bases are a match to TRBD1. This CDR3 has 13 amino acids. V lost 9 bases, J lost 2 bases, and 3 bases stayed unmatched. CDR1 and CDR2 from the germline V gene are LNHDA and SQIVND (reference sequence). In DNA form, the CDR3 reads TGTGCCAGCGGACAGGGGGCCACCTACGAGCAGTACTTC. It encodes CASGQGATYEQYF.

As to this clonotype: This may stem from a read error, because a much larger clone lies one nucleotide away. The chain links TRBV9 to TRBJ2-2, with D possibly being TRBD2 (6 bases). Germline V gives CDR1 SGDLS, CDR2 YYNGEE. The CDR3 loop spans 11 amino acids. The CDR3 bases are TGTGCCAGCAGCGAAGGAGGGGAGCTGGTTTTT. Translating gives CASSEGGELVF. Based on the CDR3 plus reference TRBV9 and TRBJ2-2, the full variable domain is DSGVTQTPKHLITATGQRVTLRCSPRSGDLSVYWYQQSLDQGLQFLIQYYNGEERAKGNILERFSAQQFPDLHSELNLSSLELGDSALYFCASSEGGELVFGEGSRLTVL.

As to this clonotype: A clone one base away is much larger, so this may be a read error. The V gene is TRBV11-2, the J gene TRBJ2-7; 7 bases are shared with TRBD1. Per germline, CDR1 SGHAT and CDR2 FQNNGV. The CDR3 totals 19 residues. This CDR3 is CASSPLSRPRQGAPYVQYF. For the CDR3, the DNA is TGTGCCAGCAGCCCCCTCTCCCGACCCCGACAGGGAGCCCCCTACGTGCAGTACTTC.

CDR3 in amino acids: CASSRAQETQYF. The CDR3 nucleotides are TGCGCCAGCAGCCGGGCCCAAGAGACCCAGTACTTC. This chain links TRBV5-1 with TRBJ2-5, with D unresolved. Germline V gives CDR1 SGHRS, CDR2 YFSETQ. This CDR3 comprises 12 residues. Trimming removed 4 bases at V and 1 base at J, with 5 bases between.

This chain connects TRBV20-1 to TRBJ1-6; D uncertain. Trimming took 0 bases from V and 0 from J, leaving 9 bases between them. Germline V gene lookup returns CDR1 DFQATT and CDR2 SNEGSKA (reference sequence). This CDR3 contains 16 residues. The CDR3 nucleotides are TGCAGTGCTAGAGACGGCCCGAGCTCCTATAATTCACCCCTCCACTTT. It yields the protein CSARDGPSSYNSPLHF.

In this sample, this clonotype turned up many times. V and J are TRBV11-2 and TRBJ2-1; no clear D gene. V was trimmed by 3 bases and J by 3 bases, leaving 6 bases between them. The CDR3 spans 13 residues. Looked up from germline, CDR1 is SGHAT and CDR2 is FQNNGV. CDR3 in DNA: TGTGCCAGCAGCTTGGCTCTCTACAATGAGCAGTTCTTC. Its translation: CASSLALYNEQFF.

This clonotype was seen ten or more times. The J gene is TRBJ2-7, the V gene TRBV20-1; 7 nucleotides match TRBD1. Per germline, CDR1 DFQATT and CDR2 SNEGSKA (reference sequence). This CDR3 has 12 residues. The junction had 6 bases not matched to a gene; V was cut back by 3 bases and J by 7 bases. CDR3 DNA: TGCAGTGCTAGTTTAGGGGGCCGGGAGCAGTACTTC. Protein: CSASLGGREQYF.